Shown below are 2 T cell receptor beta chains from a single sample sequenced in a study of blood T cells in healthy people across ages. With a J-beta primer mix and a sample-barcoded 5' primer, a second PCR ran 7 to 11 cycles. TCRdb redid the calling of the 5' RACE reads with MiXCR, one entry per CDR3 protein. The sample has 1,500,000 or so distinct CDR3 sequences, approximately 60% seen once. The sequencing sample was made of blood. The receptor set was obtained from a man between 18 and 35 years old in good health.

This chain connects TRBV25-1 to TRBJ2-7; 10 nucleotides align to TRBD1. The length of the CDR3 is 11 residues. The V gene's germline CDR1 is MGHDK and CDR2 SYGVNS. J was trimmed by 10 bases and V by 5 bases; bases with no gene match: 2. Here the CDR3 reads CASSRDRGQYF. CDR3 sequence (DNA): TGTGCCAGCAGTCGGGACAGGGGCCAGTACTTC.

This clonotype was observed at least ten times. V usage is TRBV6-1 and J usage is TRBJ1-1; 9 bases are shared with TRBD1. The CDR3 has 15 residues. The J segment lost 5 bases and the V segment lost 6 bases, leaving 10 bases of the junction unmatched. Germline-derived CDR1 and CDR2 are MNHNS and SASEGT. CDR3 loop: CASRELTGGLTEAFF. The DNA for the CDR3 is TGTGCCAGCAGGGAGCTGACAGGGGGGTTGACTGAAGCTTTCTTT.